The 30 T cell receptor beta chains below were found in one sample sequenced in a study of T cell changes during pregnancy in multiple sclerosis. The repertoire was sequenced with immunoSEQ multiplex PCR; TCRdb's copy has only in-frame clones and lacks some. The sample contains more than 25,000 clones, 89% of which appear only once. The material was CD8+ T cells from peripheral blood mononuclear cells, obtained in the third trimester of pregnancy. These TCRs come from a female donor with multiple sclerosis, enrolled in a pregnancy study.

J is TRBJ2-7 and V is TRBV7-9, with TRBD2 matching over 11 bases. CDR1 is SEHNR, CDR2 FQNEAQ, per germline (reference sequence). Trimming removed 4 bases from V and 2 bases from J; junction bases left unmatched: 1. The CDR3 consists of 14 residues. The CDR3 spells CASSYSGGAYEQYF. CDR3 in DNA: TGTGCCAGCAGCTATAGCGGGGGGGCCTACGAGCAGTACTTC.

This clone is classed as medium-sized. This sequence joins TRBV6-1 and TRBJ1-2; 9 bases fit TRBD1. Germline CDR1 is MNHNS and CDR2 is SASEGT. V trimming: 6 bases; J trimming: 7 bases; junction bases outside the gene matches: 9. The CDR3 extends over 14 amino acids. CDR3 amino acids: CASRNGQGIFGYTF. In nucleotides, the CDR3 is TGTGCCAGCAGAAACGGACAGGGGATTTTTGGCTACACCTTC.

The chain links TRBV5-6 to TRBJ2-7; 14 bases align to TRBD2. Germline values: CDR1 SGHDT, CDR2 YYEEEE. The CDR3 totals 17 residues. Trimming cost V 0 bases and J 0 bases; bases outside gene matches: 2. As DNA, the CDR3 is TGTGCCAGCAGCTTGGGACTAGCGGGAGGGTACTCCTACGAGCAGTACTTC. Amino acids: CASSLGLAGGYSYEQYF.

V gene TRBV11-2 combines with J gene TRBJ2-7; possible D gene TRBD2, 6 bases. Germline CDR1 reads SGHAT; CDR2 reads FQNNGV. This CDR3 has 15 residues. Trimming left V 5 bases short and J 6 bases short, with 20 bases between. The CDR3 bases are TGTGCCAGCAGCACCGCGTGGGCTCCGGAGGGCGAGCAGTACTTC. Translation gives CASSTAWAPEGEQYF.

This chain connects TRBV18 to TRBJ2-7, with D maybe TRBD1 (5 bases). The CDR3 loop spans 17 amino acids. Per germline, CDR1 KGHSH and CDR2 LQKENI. The V end lost 6 bases, the J end lost 4 bases, and 25 bases lay between the germline ends. The CDR3 DNA reads as TGTGCCAGCTCCCACCAGGTTCAGGCAGGGTTTGTGTACGAGCAGTACTTC. Its protein product is CASSHQVQAGFVYEQYF.

This clone was observed once. The chain employs TRBV6-1 and TRBJ2-1; tentative D call: TRBD2 (6 bases). Germline V gene sequence: CDR1 MNHNS, CDR2 SASEGT. The CDR3 sequence is 14 residues long. Trimming cost V 9 bases and J 7 bases, with 19 bases left between them. CDR3 region: CASLAELQENEQFF. CDR3 in DNA: TGTGCCAGTTTAGCGGAACTCCAGGAAAATGAGCAGTTCTTC.

The table lists this clone with a few counts. The genes are TRBV19 and TRBJ2-1, with 7 bases that match TRBD2. After removal of 2 bases from V and 3 bases from J, the junction contained 7 bases not matched to a gene. Germline V gene sequence: CDR1 LNHDA, CDR2 SQIVND (reference sequence). There are 16 residues in the CDR3. For the CDR3, the DNA is TGTGCCAGTAGTATATCTAGCGGAGCTCGCTACAATGAGCAGTTCTTC. Its protein product is CASSISSGARYNEQFF. The whole variable domain, remainder taken from reference TRBV19 and TRBJ2-1, is DGGITQSPKYLFRKEGQNVTLSCEQNLNHDAMYWYRQDPGQGLRLIYYSQIVNDFQKGDIAEGYSVSREKKESFPLTVTSAQKNPTAFYLCASSISSGARYNEQFFGPGTRLTVL.

The V call is TRBV4-1, the J call TRBJ2-7, with TRBD2 as a possible D gene (5 bases). This CDR3 has 15 amino acids. V dropped 1 base and J dropped 3 bases, with 13 bases sitting between them. In germline, CDR1 is MGHRA, CDR2 YSYEKL. This CDR3 is CASSQGTGAYYEQYF. DNA of the CDR3: TGCGCCAGCAGCCAAGGGACTGGAGCCTACTACGAGCAGTACTTC.

The J gene is TRBJ2-2, the V gene TRBV4-1; D is ambiguous. This CDR3 has 16 residues. V lost 0 bases and J 0 bases, leaving 8 bases between the germline ends. Germline V gene lookup returns CDR1 MGHRA and CDR2 YSYEKL. The CDR3 loop is CASSQDVLANTGELFF. CDR3 DNA: TGCGCCAGCAGCCAAGATGTCCTTGCGAACACCGGGGAGCTGTTTTTT.

V is TRBV7-9 and J is TRBJ2-7, with a weak D call TRBD2 (5 bases). CDR3 length: 15 amino acids. Per the germline V gene, CDR1 is SEHNR and CDR2 is FQNEAQ (reference sequence). V was trimmed by 7 bases and J by 3 bases, leaving 19 bases between them. The CDR3 DNA sequence: TGTGCCAGCACCCCACCCCCGGATACTAGCTACGAGCAGTACTTC. It specifies CASTPPPDTSYEQYF.

V is TRBV13 and J is TRBJ1-1; D ambiguous. With 1 base removed from V and 5 bases from J, the gap between germline ends came to 5 bases. Germline loops: CDR1 PRHDT, CDR2 FYEKMQ (reference sequence). The CDR3 runs 12 residues. CDR3 residues: CASSLVGTEAFF. Written as DNA, the CDR3 is TGTGCCAGCAGCTTAGTCGGTACTGAAGCTTTCTTT.

The chain joins TRBV7-9 to TRBJ1-2; D call uncertain. This CDR3 region has 14 residues. Germline V gene sequence: CDR1 SEHNR, CDR2 FQNEAQ (reference sequence). The V and J ends lost 5 bases and 8 bases respectively, with 18 bases between them. Here the CDR3 DNA reads TGTGCCAGCAGCCCCGAGGGTGGACGCGAAGGCTACACCTTC. Translation gives CASSPEGGREGYTF.

The V and J genes are TRBV9 and TRBJ2-3, with TRBD2 matching 7 bases. Germline V CDR1 and CDR2: SGDLS, YYNGEE. V shed 3 bases and J 1 base; nucleotides not matched to a gene: 8. This CDR3 contains 16 residues. As DNA, the CDR3 is TGTGCCAGCAGCGATCACCGGAGCGGGGGCACAGATACGCAGTATTTT. Protein: CASSDHRSGGTDTQYF.

The chain carries TRBV27 and TRBJ1-4; 9 bases line up with TRBD1. This CDR3 contains 15 residues. CDR1 MNHEY and CDR2 SMNVEV come from the germline V gene (reference sequence). V dropped 6 bases and J dropped 8; count of bases not matched to a gene: 10. The CDR3 spells CASRKRDRVEEKLFF. CDR3 coding DNA: TGTGCCAGCAGGAAGAGGGACAGGGTGGAAGAAAAACTGTTTTTT.

The sample holds one count of this clone. The chain uses TRBV6-6 and TRBJ2-4; D is possibly TRBD2 (7 bases). The V gene's germline CDR1 is MNHNY and CDR2 SVGAGI (reference sequence). V gave up 0 bases and J gave up 6 bases, with 15 bases separating them. This CDR3 region has 16 residues. CDR3 sequence reads: CASSYSVGGARNIQYF. The DNA of the CDR3 is TGTGCCAGCAGTTACTCGGTGGGGGGGGCGCGAAACATTCAGTACTTC.

This clone was picked up one time. This sequence joins TRBV11-2 and TRBJ2-7; 9 bases match TRBD1. Germline V gene sequence: CDR1 SGHAT, CDR2 FQNNGV. V lost 4 bases and J lost 6; bases outside the gene matches: 10. The CDR3 has 15 amino acids. The CDR3 DNA reads TGTGCCAGCAGCTCCCGGGACAGGGCCCTAGGCGAGCAGTACTTC. This encodes CASSSRDRALGEQYF. The full variable domain, with the rest looked up from reference TRBV11-2 and TRBJ2-7, is EAGVAQSPRYKIIEKRQSVAFWCNPISGHATLYWYQQILGQGPKLLIQFQNNGVVDDSQLPKDRFSAERLKGVDSTLKIQPAKLEDSAVYLCASSSRDRALGEQYFGPGTRLTVT.

V and J are TRBV29-1 and TRBJ2-1, with D perhaps TRBD1 (6 bases). The germline gives CDR1 SQVTM, CDR2 ANQGSEA. This CDR3 is 14 amino acids long. The V end lost 8 bases, the J end lost 2 bases, and 16 bases lay between the germline ends. CDR3 DNA sequence: TGCAGCACCGGGGCGAGGGGGACCTACAATGAGCAGTTCTTC. This translates into CSTGARGTYNEQFF.

The rearrangement links TRBV7-9 to TRBJ2-5; a weak D match, TRBD2 (5 bases). CDR1 is SEHNR, CDR2 FQNEAQ, per germline (reference sequence). The CDR3 spans 14 residues. Trimming took off 5 bases at V and 4 bases at J, with 14 bases between the two ends. This CDR3 reads CASSRPGLGETQYF. The CDR3 DNA is TGTGCCAGCAGCCGCCCCGGACTGGGAGAGACCCAGTACTTC.

The chain combines TRBV7-3 with TRBJ2-1, with 7 bases lining up with TRBD2. The CDR3 has 15 amino acids. The germline V gene has CDR1 SGHTA and CDR2 FQGTGA. With 3 bases clipped from V and 4 bases from J, the junction kept 6 bases outside the gene matches. The CDR3 protein is CASSLGGSEYNEQFF. The CDR3 nucleotides are TGTGCCAGCAGCTTGGGGGGGAGTGAGTACAATGAGCAGTTCTTC.

The CDR3 DNA reads as TGTGCCAGCAGCCACCCTCTGGAAACTAGCGTGAGGTCAGATACGCAGTATTTT. It yields the protein CASSHPLETSVRSDTQYF. This chain joins TRBV9 and TRBJ2-3; TRBD2 agrees at 7 bases. Germline lookup yields CDR1 SGDLS and CDR2 YYNGEE. The V gene end was trimmed by 4 bases and the J gene end by 4 bases; junction bases not matched to a gene: 18. The CDR3 spans 18 residues.

The chain employs TRBV5-1 and TRBJ2-6, with 7 bases lining up with TRBD1. After removal of 7 bases from V and 2 bases from J, the junction contained 3 bases not matched to a gene. The germline V gene has CDR1 SGHRS and CDR2 YFSETQ. The CDR3 extends over 14 amino acids. The CDR3 is CASSTGAGANVLTF. The CDR3 bases are TGCGCCAGCTCCACAGGGGCTGGGGCCAACGTCCTGACTTTC.

V gene TRBV6-1 combines with J gene TRBJ2-7; TRBD1 matches at 7 bases. Looked up from germline, CDR1 is MNHNS and CDR2 is SASEGT. Trimming took 4 bases from V and 0 from J; bases not matched to a gene: 6. The CDR3 is 15 residues long. CDR3 nucleotides: TGTGCCAGCAGTGCCCGGGACAGTAGCTCCTACGAGCAGTACTTC. It codes for CASSARDSSSYEQYF.

By frequency in the sample, this clone is medium-sized (0.01 to 0.1%). This CDR3 reads CASSPPAGGNSEQYF. CDR3 sequence (DNA): TGTGCCAGCTCACCACCTGCGGGAGGTAACAGCGAGCAGTACTTC. The chain employs TRBV18 and TRBJ2-7; 8 bases map to TRBD2. CDR3 length: 15 residues. The germline CDR1 and CDR2 sequences are KGHSH and LQKENI. V was pared by 0 bases and J by 6 bases, with 7 bases of the junction left unmatched.

V usage is TRBV5-1 and J usage is TRBJ1-1, with D possibly TRBD1 on 5 matching bases. The V gene's germline CDR1 is SGHRS and CDR2 YFSETQ. The CDR3 sequence is 12 residues long. V was clipped by 3 bases and J by 5 bases, with 8 bases between them. CDR3 protein: CASSSRGTEAFF. The CDR3 nucleotides read TGCGCCAGCAGCTCACGGGGGACTGAAGCTTTCTTT.

This clone appeared a few times. The chain is built from TRBV4-2 and TRBJ1-1; D remains ambiguous. Germline V CDR1 and CDR2: LGHNA, YNFKEQ. CDR3 length equals 16 residues. Trimming cost V 0 bases and J 1 base, with 12 bases left between them. The CDR3 here is CASSQDLEGQNTEAFF. DNA for the CDR3: TGTGCCAGCAGCCAAGATCTGGAGGGCCAGAACACTGAAGCTTTCTTT.

In its sample, this clone was seen once. The CDR3 nucleotides are TGTGCCAGCAGCCTGGGACTCTCTCGATACGAGCAGTACTTC. Translating it yields CASSLGLSRYEQYF. The chain is built from TRBV14 and TRBJ2-7; D is possibly TRBD2 (6 bases). This CDR3 has 14 amino acids. V dropped 4 bases and J dropped 4 bases, with 14 bases sitting between them. In germline, CDR1 is SGHDN, CDR2 FVKESK.

The rearrangement links TRBV9 to TRBJ1-3; D is uncertain. The ends were cut back, 4 bases at V and 3 bases at J, with 5 bases in the middle. CDR3 length: 12 amino acids. Germline V gene sequence: CDR1 SGDLS, CDR2 YYNGEE. In DNA form, the CDR3 reads TGTGCCAGCAGCCCAGATGGAAACACCATATATTTT. Encoded protein: CASSPDGNTIYF.

The V call is TRBV9, the J call TRBJ2-3; TRBD1 agrees at 9 bases. The germline gives CDR1 SGDLS, CDR2 YYNGEE. CDR3 length: 11 amino acids. V dropped 5 bases and J dropped 13; count of bases not matched to a gene: 5. CDR3 sequence (DNA): TGTGCCAGCAGGGGACAGGGAACAAAGTATTTT. Translation: CASRGQGTKYF.

This clone showed up just a few times. The J gene is TRBJ1-1, the V gene TRBV19, with D unresolved. Germline V CDR1 and CDR2: LNHDA, SQIVND (reference sequence). The CDR3 totals 13 residues. Trimming took 6 bases from V and 1 from J, leaving 9 bases between them. CDR3 DNA sequence: TGTGCCAGTAGCGCGGACTCGAACACTGAAGCTTTCTTT. Its translation is CASSADSNTEAFF.

V gene TRBV9 combines with J gene TRBJ2-1, with D maybe TRBD2 (5 bases). CDR1 is SGDLS and CDR2 is YYNGEE in the germline V gene. The CDR3 sequence is 15 residues long. Deletions cut 2 bases from V and 7 bases from J, with 16 bases between. The chain's CDR3 is CASSVGPLEDNEQFF. CDR3 in DNA: TGTGCCAGCAGCGTTGGCCCCCTGGAGGATAATGAGCAGTTCTTC.